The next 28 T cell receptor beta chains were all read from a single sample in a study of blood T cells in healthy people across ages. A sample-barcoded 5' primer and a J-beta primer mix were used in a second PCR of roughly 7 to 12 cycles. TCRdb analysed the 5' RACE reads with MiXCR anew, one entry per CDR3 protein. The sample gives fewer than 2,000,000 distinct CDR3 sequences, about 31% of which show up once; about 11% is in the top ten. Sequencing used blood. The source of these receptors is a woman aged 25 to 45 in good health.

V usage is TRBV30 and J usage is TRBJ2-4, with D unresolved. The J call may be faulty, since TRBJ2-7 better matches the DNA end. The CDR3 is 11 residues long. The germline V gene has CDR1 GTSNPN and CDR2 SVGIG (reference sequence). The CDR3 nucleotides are TGTGCCTGGAGTAGGCAGGACGAGCAGTACTTC. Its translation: CAWSRQDEQYF.

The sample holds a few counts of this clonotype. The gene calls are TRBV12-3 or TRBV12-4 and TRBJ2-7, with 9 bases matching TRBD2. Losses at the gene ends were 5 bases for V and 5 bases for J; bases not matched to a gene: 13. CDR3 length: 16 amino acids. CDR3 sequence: CASSPSWTGGRDEQYF. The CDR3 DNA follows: TGTGCCAGCAGTCCTAGCTGGACTGGCGGGAGGGACGAGCAGTACTTC.

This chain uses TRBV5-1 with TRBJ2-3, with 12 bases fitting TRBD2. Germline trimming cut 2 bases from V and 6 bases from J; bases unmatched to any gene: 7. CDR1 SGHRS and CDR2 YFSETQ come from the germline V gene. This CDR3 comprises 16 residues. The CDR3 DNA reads TGCGCCAGCAGCTTCCTACTAGCGGGGGGCCAGGATACGCAGTATTTT. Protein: CASSFLLAGGQDTQYF.

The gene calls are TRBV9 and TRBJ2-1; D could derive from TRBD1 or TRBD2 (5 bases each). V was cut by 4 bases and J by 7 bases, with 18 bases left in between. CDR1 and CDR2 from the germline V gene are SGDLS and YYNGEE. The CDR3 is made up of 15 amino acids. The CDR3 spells CASSPTGTQGNEQFF. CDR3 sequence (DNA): TGTGCCAGCAGCCCTACCGGGACCCAGGGAAATGAGCAGTTCTTC.

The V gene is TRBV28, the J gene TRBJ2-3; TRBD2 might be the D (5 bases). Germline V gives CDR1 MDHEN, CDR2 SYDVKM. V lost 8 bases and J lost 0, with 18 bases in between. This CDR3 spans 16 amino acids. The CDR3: CASDPLQRSSTDTQYF. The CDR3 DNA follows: TGTGCCAGCGACCCTCTCCAGCGGTCGAGCACAGATACGCAGTATTTT.

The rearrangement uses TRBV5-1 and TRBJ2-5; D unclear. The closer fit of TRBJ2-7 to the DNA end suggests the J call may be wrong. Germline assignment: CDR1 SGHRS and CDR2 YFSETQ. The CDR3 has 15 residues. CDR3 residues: CASSLWSGNLYEQYF. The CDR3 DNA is TGCGCCAGCAGCTTGTGGAGTGGGAACCTATACGAGCAGTACTTC.

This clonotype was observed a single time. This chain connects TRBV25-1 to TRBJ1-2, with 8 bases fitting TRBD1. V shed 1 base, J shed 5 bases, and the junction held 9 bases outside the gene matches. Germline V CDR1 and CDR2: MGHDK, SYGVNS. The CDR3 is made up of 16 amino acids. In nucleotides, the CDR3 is TGTGCCAGCAGTGAATCAAGGACAGGGAGGGGTTATGGCTACACCTTC. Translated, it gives CASSESRTGRGYGYTF.

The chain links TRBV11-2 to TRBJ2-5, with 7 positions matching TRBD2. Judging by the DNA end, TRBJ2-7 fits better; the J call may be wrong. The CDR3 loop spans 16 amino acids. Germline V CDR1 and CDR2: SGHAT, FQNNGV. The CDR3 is CASSRLRGSMENEQYF. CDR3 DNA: TGTGCCAGCAGCCGGCTGCGCGGGAGCATGGAGAACGAGCAGTACTTC.

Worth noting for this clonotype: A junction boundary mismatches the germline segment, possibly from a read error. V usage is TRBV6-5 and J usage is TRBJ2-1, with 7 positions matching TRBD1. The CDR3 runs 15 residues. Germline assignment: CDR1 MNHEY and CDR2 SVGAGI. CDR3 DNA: TGTACCAGCAGCCGCACGTACAGGGGCTTTAATGAGCAGTTCTTC. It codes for CTSSRTYRGFNEQFF.

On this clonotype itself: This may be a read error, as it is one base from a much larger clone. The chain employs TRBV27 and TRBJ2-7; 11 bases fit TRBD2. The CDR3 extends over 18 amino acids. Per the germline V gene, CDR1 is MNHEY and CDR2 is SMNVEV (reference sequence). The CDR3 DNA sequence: TGTACCAGCAGTCCTTCGCCTCTGGGACTAGCGGTTCCCTACGAGCAGTACTTC. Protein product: CTSSPSPLGLAVPYEQYF.

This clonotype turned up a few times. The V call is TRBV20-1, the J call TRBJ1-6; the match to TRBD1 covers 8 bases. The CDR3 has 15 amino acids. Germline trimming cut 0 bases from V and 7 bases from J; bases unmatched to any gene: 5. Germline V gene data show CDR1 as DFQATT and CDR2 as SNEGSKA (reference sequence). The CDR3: CSARDDRGWNSPLHF. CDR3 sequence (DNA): TGCAGTGCTAGAGATGACAGGGGTTGGAATTCACCCCTCCACTTT.

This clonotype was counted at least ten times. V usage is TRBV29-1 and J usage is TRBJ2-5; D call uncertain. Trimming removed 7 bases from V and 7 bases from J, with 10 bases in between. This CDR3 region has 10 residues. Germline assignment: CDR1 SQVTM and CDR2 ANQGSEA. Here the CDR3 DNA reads TGCAGCGGACAATTTGGGACCCAGTACTTC. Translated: CSGQFGTQYF. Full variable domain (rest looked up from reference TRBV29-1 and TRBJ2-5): SAVISQKPSRDICQRGTSLTIQCQVDSQVTMMFWYRQQPGQSLTLIATANQGSEATYESGFVIDKFPISRPNLTFSTLTVSNMSPEDSSIYLCSGQFGTQYFGPGTRLLVL.

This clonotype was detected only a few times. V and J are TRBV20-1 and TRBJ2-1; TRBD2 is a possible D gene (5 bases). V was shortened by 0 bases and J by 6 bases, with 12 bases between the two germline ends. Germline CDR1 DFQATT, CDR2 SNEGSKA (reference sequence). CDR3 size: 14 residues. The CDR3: CSARDGRGVNEQFF. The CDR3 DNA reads TGCAGTGCTAGAGACGGCCGGGGAGTCAATGAGCAGTTCTTC.

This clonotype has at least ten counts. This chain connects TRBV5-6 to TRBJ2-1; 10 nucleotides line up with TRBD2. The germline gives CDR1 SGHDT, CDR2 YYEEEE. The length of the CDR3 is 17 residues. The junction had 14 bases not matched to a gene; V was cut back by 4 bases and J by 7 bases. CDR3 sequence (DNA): TGTGCCAGCAGCCGGCGGACTAGCGGAATACAGGGGAATGAGCAGTTCTTC. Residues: CASSRRTSGIQGNEQFF.

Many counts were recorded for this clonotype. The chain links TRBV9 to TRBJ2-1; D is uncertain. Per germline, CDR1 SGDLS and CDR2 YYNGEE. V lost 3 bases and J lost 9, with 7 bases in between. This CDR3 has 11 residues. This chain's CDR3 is CASSAGGEQFF. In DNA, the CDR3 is TGTGCCAGCAGCGCCGGCGGTGAGCAGTTCTTC.

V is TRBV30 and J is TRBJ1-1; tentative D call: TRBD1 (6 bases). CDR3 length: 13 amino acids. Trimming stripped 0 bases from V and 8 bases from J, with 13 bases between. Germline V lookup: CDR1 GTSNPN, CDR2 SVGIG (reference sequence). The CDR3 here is CAWSVPGASEAFF. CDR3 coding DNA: TGTGCCTGGAGTGTACCGGGGGCGTCCGAAGCTTTCTTT.

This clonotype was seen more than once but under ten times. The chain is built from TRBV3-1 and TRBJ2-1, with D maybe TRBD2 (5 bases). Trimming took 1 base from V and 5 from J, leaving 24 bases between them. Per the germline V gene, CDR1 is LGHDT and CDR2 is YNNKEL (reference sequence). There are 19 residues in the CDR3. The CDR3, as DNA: TGTGCCAGCAGCCAAGGGTTTGAGGGCCCGGATCCCATTAACAATGAGCAGTTCTTC. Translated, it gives CASSQGFEGPDPINNEQFF.

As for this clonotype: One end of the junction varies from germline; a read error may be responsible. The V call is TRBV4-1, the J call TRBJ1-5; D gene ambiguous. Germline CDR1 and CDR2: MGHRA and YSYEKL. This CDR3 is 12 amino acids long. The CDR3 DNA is TGCGCCAGCAGCCAAGGCAATGAGCCCCAGCATTTT. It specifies CASSQGNEPQHF.

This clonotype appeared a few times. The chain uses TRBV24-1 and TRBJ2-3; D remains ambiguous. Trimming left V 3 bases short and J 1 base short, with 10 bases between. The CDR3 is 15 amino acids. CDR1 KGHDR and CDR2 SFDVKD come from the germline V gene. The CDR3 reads CATSDPSAGTDTQYF. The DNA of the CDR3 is TGTGCCACCAGTGATCCCAGCGCCGGCACAGATACGCAGTATTTT.

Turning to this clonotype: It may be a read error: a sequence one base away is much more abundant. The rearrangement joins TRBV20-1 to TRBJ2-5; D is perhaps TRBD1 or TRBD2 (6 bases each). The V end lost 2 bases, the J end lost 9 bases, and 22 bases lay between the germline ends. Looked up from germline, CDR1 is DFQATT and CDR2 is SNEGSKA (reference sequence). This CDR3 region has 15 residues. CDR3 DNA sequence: TGCAGTGCTAGACCCTACAGGGCCGTTAGGGAGGCCCAGTACTTC. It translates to CSARPYRAVREAQYF.

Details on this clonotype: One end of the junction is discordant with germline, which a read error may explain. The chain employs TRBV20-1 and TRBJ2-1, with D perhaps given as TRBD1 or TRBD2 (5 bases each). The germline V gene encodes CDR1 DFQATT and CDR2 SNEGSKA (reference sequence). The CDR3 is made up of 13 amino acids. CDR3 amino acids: CSALGPSYSEQFF. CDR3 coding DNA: TGCAGTGCCTTGGGACCGTCCTACAGTGAGCAGTTCTTC.

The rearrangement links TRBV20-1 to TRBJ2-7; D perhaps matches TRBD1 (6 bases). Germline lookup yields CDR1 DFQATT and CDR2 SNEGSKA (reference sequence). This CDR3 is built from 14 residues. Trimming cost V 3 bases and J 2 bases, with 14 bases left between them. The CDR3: CSARRQATTYEQYF. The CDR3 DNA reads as TGCAGTGCTAGGCGACAGGCGACCACCTACGAGCAGTACTTC.

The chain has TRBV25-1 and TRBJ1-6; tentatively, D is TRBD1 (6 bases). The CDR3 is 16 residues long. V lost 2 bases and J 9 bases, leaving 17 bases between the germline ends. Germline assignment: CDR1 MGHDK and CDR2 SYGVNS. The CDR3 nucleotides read TGTGCCAGCAGTGAAAGGGGGTCAGGGTTTGGTTCACCCCTCCACTTT. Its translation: CASSERGSGFGSPLHF.

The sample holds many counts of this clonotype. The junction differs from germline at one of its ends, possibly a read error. The CDR3 sequence: CASSFNYEQYF. The CDR3 nucleotides read TGCGCCAGCAGCTTTAACTACGAGCAGTACTTC. This chain joins TRBV28 and TRBJ2-7; D gene ambiguous. The CDR3 extends over 11 amino acids. Per germline, CDR1 MDHEN and CDR2 SYDVKM. Looking up the rest from reference TRBV28 and TRBJ2-7 gives the full variable domain: DVKVTQSSRYLVKRTGEKVFLECVQDMDHENMFWYRQDPGLGLRLIYFSYDVKMKEKGDIPEGYSVSREKKERFSLILESASTNQTSMYLCASSFNYEQYFGPGTRLTVT.

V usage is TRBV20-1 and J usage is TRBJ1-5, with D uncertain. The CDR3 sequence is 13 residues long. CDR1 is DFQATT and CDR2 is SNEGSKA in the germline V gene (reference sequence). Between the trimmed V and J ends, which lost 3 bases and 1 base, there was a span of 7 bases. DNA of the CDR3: TGCAGTGCTAGCAGGCGAAGCAATCAGCCCCAGCATTTT. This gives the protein CSASRRSNQPQHF.

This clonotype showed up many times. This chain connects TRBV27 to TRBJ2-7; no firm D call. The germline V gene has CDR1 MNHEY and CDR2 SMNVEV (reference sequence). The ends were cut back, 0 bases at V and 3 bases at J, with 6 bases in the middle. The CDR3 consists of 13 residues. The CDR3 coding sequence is TGTGCCAGCAGTTTATCACCGAACTACGAGCAGTACTTC. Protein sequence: CASSLSPNYEQYF.

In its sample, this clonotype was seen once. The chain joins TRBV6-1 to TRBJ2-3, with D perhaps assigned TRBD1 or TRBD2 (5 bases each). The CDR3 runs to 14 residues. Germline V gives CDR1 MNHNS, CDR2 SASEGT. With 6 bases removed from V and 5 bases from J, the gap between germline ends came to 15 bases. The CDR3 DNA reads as TGTGCCAGCAGGAACACCGGGGCGGGAGATACGCAGTATTTT. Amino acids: CASRNTGAGDTQYF.

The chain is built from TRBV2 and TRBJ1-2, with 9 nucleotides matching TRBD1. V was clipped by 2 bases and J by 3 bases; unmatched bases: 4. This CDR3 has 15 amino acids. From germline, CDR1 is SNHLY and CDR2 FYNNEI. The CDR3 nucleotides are TGTGCCAGCAGTGAAACAGGGGGCGCTGACTATGGCTACACCTTC. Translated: CASSETGGADYGYTF.